This note documents a single TCR beta chain sequence. This sample stems from a study of blood T cell repertoires in COVID-19. Study overall: The study drew acute and convalescent COVID-19 samples from the United States, Italy and Spain. Nucleic acid was either cDNA or gDNA, and it came from T cells, B-cell-depleted T cells, or PBMCs.

CDR1 is GTSNPN and CDR2 is SVGIG in the germline V gene (reference sequence). There are 15 residues in the CDR3. Original analysis: Reference gene primers were amplified, and this amplification served to estimate nucleated cell counts. Clones were sequenced by immunoSEQ multiplex PCR, and TCRdb holds only the in-frame ones, with some missing. V and J calls and clone size are as listed in that table; D and trimming were resolved from the DNA. The table includes approximately 200,000 clones, roughly 90% detected once. The sequenced sample consisted of peripheral blood. This rearrangement joins TRBV30 to TRBJ1-3, with D hard to call. The origin of this receptor is a man between 65 and 79 years old with acute or convalescent COVID-19. CDR3 in DNA: TGTGCTTATACCCACGGGAGCAGCTCTGGAAACACCATATATTTT. Translating it yields CAYTHGSSSGNTIYF. The full variable domain, with the rest looked up from reference TRBV30 and TRBJ1-3, is SQTIHQWPATLVQPVGSPLSLECTVEGTSNPNLYWYRQAAGRGLQLLFYSVGIGQISSEVPQNLSASRPQDRQFILSSKKLLLSDSGFYLCAYTHGSSSGNTIYFGEGSWLTVV.